These 21 T cell receptor beta chains share one sample of origin, sequenced in a study of CD8+CD57+ T cells in acquired aplastic anemia (dated 2018 in TCRdb). The sample was run on an Illumina HiSeq 2000. TCR beta VDJ combination and CDR3 sequence profiling used genomic DNA as the template. TCRdb reworked the public reads: Q25 trimming with fastp, MiXCR clone assembly, productive beta chains retained. Rows merge per CDR3 protein into single entries with the most common DNA and genes. The sample data list approximately 250,000 distinct CDR3 sequences, and 82% of these were observed just once. In total, the top ten clones hold about 41% of the sample. Flow cytometry had shown CD8+CD57+ cell expansion in the patients selected for sequencing. Sequencing used sorted CD4+, CD8+, or CD8+CD57+ T cells (not recorded which) from PBMCs. The receptor set was obtained from a human donor with aplastic anemia.

V gene TRBV7-9 combines with J gene TRBJ2-1, with 8 positions matching TRBD1. Losses at the gene ends were 6 bases for V and 11 bases for J; bases not matched to a gene: 18. CDR1 SEHNR and CDR2 FQNEAQ come from the germline V gene (reference sequence). This CDR3 region has 16 residues. The CDR3 DNA is TGTGCCAGCAGGGATTCCCGACAGGGGCATTACGAGCAGCAGTTCTTC. It is translated as CASRDSRQGHYEQQFF.

This chain uses TRBV9 with TRBJ2-5; D might be TRBD1 or TRBD2, each matching 6 bases. Germline CDR1 is SGDLS and CDR2 is YYNGEE. Trimming removed 7 bases from V and 13 bases from J, with 26 bases in between. This CDR3 has 14 amino acids. CDR3 region: CASGRGGKIETLYF. CDR3 DNA sequence: TGTGCCAGCGGCCGAGGGGGGAAGATTGAGACCTTGTACTTC.

The CDR3 DNA follows: TGCAGTGCCACGGACGGACACTACGAGCAGTACTTC. Translated: CSATDGHYEQYF. The chain employs TRBV20-1 and TRBJ2-7, with D perhaps matching TRBD1 (5 bases). Germline assignment: CDR1 DFQATT and CDR2 SNEGSKA (reference sequence). V was clipped by 6 bases and J by 3 bases, with 12 bases between them. This CDR3 spans 12 amino acids.

The J gene is TRBJ2-5, the V gene TRBV19; D remains ambiguous. Trimming took off 3 bases at V and 1 base at J, with 9 bases between the two ends. CDR3 size: 14 residues. The germline gives CDR1 LNHDA, CDR2 SQIVND (reference sequence). This chain's CDR3 is CASSIRYRQETQYF. The CDR3, as DNA: TGTGCCAGTAGTATCAGGTACCGCCAAGAGACCCAGTACTTC.

Comments on this clonotype: At one end, the junction sequence differs from germline, possibly due to a read error. The rearrangement links TRBV7-6 to TRBJ1-6, with D possibly being TRBD1 (6 bases). Germline V gene lookup returns CDR1 SGHVS and CDR2 FNYEAQ. This CDR3 contains 13 residues. CDR3 in amino acids: CASSPKTGSPPHF. The CDR3 DNA follows: TGTGCCAGCAGCCCGAAGACAGGTTCACCCCCCCACTTT.

V usage is TRBV2 and J usage is TRBJ1-2; D might be TRBD1 (6 bases). The CDR3 contains 13 residues. Deletions cut 8 bases from V and 1 base from J, with 11 bases between. Germline V gives CDR1 SNHLY, CDR2 FYNNEI. This chain's CDR3 is CASVGGSNYGYTF. The CDR3 DNA follows: TGTGCCAGCGTTGGGGGCAGTAACTATGGCTACACCTTC.

About this clonotype: This is likely a read error, given that the CDR3 carries no conserved phenylalanine or tryptophan at its end. The limits of the CDR3 on the DNA are not certain, so only TCRdb's listed CDR3 is given. V gene TRBV7-9 combines with J gene TRBJ2-3; the table names TRBD2, a call not compared with the DNA. Germline-derived CDR1 and CDR2 are SEHNR and FQNEAQ (reference sequence). 13 amino acids form the CDR3, both terminal residues included. This CDR3 is CASSFGRSEGHYV.

The chain employs TRBV27 and TRBJ2-7; perhaps TRBD1 as D (6 bases). The length of the CDR3 is 16 residues. Germline values: CDR1 MNHEY, CDR2 SMNVEV (reference sequence). The CDR3 DNA follows: TGTGCCAGCAGGCAGCGGCTACAGGGAAGCCTGGCCTACGAGCCAGTC. Residues: CASRQRLQGSLAYEPV.

This sequence joins TRBV13 and TRBJ1-6, with unresolved D. CDR1 and CDR2 (germline): PRHDT, FYEKMQ (reference sequence). Trimming cost V 2 bases and J 9 bases, with 14 bases left between them. The CDR3 contains 15 residues. The CDR3 DNA follows: TGTGCCAGCAGCTTACAAGGACCGGGTGGTTCACCCCTCCACTTT. Amino acids: CASSLQGPGGSPLHF.

This clonotype occurred a few times. The chain uses TRBV7-3 and TRBJ2-1; D gene ambiguous. The length of the CDR3 is 12 residues. Germline V gene sequence: CDR1 SGHTA, CDR2 FQGTGA. V lost 1 base, J lost 7 bases, and 5 bases lay in between. Here the CDR3 DNA reads TGTGCCAGCAGCTTAATTGGAAATGAGCAGTTCTTC. Translating gives CASSLIGNEQFF.

A word on this clonotype: Compared with germline, one end of the junction differs, possibly owing to a read error. The chain uses TRBV5-1 and TRBJ2-3; D call uncertain. Per the germline V gene, CDR1 is SGHRS and CDR2 is YFSETQ. The CDR3 is 14 residues long. As DNA, the CDR3 is TGTGCCAGCAGCTTAGCTAGAGCTCCCGGTACGCAGTATTTT. This gives the protein CASSLARAPGTQYF.

The rearrangement uses TRBV29-1 and TRBJ1-3; 8 bases align to TRBD1. CDR3 length equals 15 residues. Germline loops: CDR1 SQVTM, CDR2 ANQGSEA. CDR3 residues: CSATDRASSGNTIYF. The CDR3 nucleotides read TGCAGTGCTACGGACAGGGCGAGCTCTGGAAACACCATATATTTT.

The rearrangement links TRBV20-1 to TRBJ1-2; D unclear. V was shortened by 2 bases and J by 2 bases, with 9 bases between the two germline ends. This CDR3 is 13 amino acids long. Germline-derived CDR1 and CDR2 are DFQATT and SNEGSKA (reference sequence). Here the CDR3 reads CSARPSPNYGYTF. The CDR3 bases are TGCAGTGCTAGACCCAGCCCAAACTATGGCTACACCTTC.

The rearrangement joins TRBV25-1 to TRBJ2-7; TRBD1 matches 7 bases. The germline CDR1 and CDR2 sequences are MGHDK and SYGVNS. The V segment lost 6 bases and the J segment 3 bases; nucleotides outside the gene matches: 5. There are 13 residues in the CDR3. The CDR3 loop reads CASSADRDYEQYF. The CDR3 bases are TGTGCCAGCAGCGCTGACAGGGACTACGAGCAGTACTTC.

The rearrangement uses TRBV11-2 and TRBJ1-2; TRBD1 agrees at 7 bases. The germline CDR1 and CDR2 sequences are SGHAT and FQNNGV. The CDR3 length is 16 residues. J lost 5 bases, V lost 5 bases, and 14 bases had no gene match. In DNA form, the CDR3 reads TGTGCCAGCAGCCTCGGCAGGGGGAGGCTCGTATATGGCTACACCTTC. This gives the protein CASSLGRGRLVYGYTF.

The gene calls are TRBV11-3 and TRBJ1-5, with D possibly TRBD1 on 5 matching bases. CDR1 is SGHNT, CDR2 YENEEA, per germline. The CDR3 spans 15 residues. V lost 3 bases, J lost 4 bases, and 13 bases lay in between. Here the CDR3 reads CASSFGGVDNQPQHF. CDR3 nucleotides: TGTGCCAGCAGCTTTGGAGGGGTAGATAATCAGCCCCAGCATTTT.

Here the CDR3 DNA reads TGTGCCAGCGGGGTCGGGGGCACAGACGCGAAGTATTTT. Translation gives CASGVGGTDAKYF. This chain joins TRBV7-3 and TRBJ2-3, with D perhaps assigned TRBD1 or TRBD2 (6 bases each). Germline CDR1 SGHTA, CDR2 FQGTGA. V was cut by 8 bases and J by 13 bases, with 22 bases left in between. This CDR3 region has 13 residues.

For this clonotype: Germline is not matched at one junction end, which may reflect a read error. This chain connects TRBV7-2 to TRBJ1-2; 7 bases line up with TRBD1. The CDR3 extends over 16 amino acids. Germline V lookup: CDR1 SGHTA, CDR2 FQGNSA. Written as DNA, the CDR3 is TGTGCCAGCAGCTTTGATCCAGACGGGACAGCCTATTGCTACACCTTC. It specifies CASSFDPDGTAYCYTF. The full variable domain, in which reference TRBV7-2 and TRBJ1-2 provide the parts outside the CDR3, is GAGVSQSPSNKVTEKGKDVELRCDPISGHTALYWYRQSLGQGLEFLIYFQGNSAPDKSGLPSDRFSAERTGGSVSTLTIQRTQQEDSAVYLCASSFDPDGTAYCYTFGSGTRLTVV.

The chain combines TRBV5-6 with TRBJ2-1; 8 bases agree with TRBD2. The junction had 4 bases not matched to a gene; V was cut back by 0 bases and J by 2 bases. This CDR3 contains 16 residues. Germline lookup yields CDR1 SGHDT and CDR2 YYEEEE. CDR3 DNA: TGTGCCAGCAGCTTGGGGGCGGGGGGAACCTACAATGAGCAGTTCTTC. This sequence encodes CASSLGAGGTYNEQFF. Full variable domain (missing parts from reference TRBV5-6 and TRBJ2-1): DAGVTQSPTHLIKTRGQQVTLRCSPKSGHDTVSWYQQALGQGPQFIFQYYEEEERQRGNFPDRFSGHQFPNYSSELNVNALLLGDSALYLCASSLGAGGTYNEQFFGPGTRLTVL.

The chain recombines TRBV7-3 with TRBJ2-7, with 12 bases matching TRBD1. Germline V gene lookup returns CDR1 SGHTA and CDR2 FQGTGA. This CDR3 has 13 amino acids. V lost 5 bases to trimming and J lost 6 bases; unmatched junction nucleotides: 2. CDR3 protein: CASSGTGGAEQYV. Here the CDR3 DNA reads TGTGCCAGCAGCGGGACAGGGGGCGCCGAGCAGTACGTC.

This sequence joins TRBV11-3 and TRBJ2-5; 7 bases match TRBD1. In germline, CDR1 is SGHNT, CDR2 YENEEA. This CDR3 spans 14 amino acids. Losses at the gene ends were 4 bases for V and 5 bases for J; bases not matched to a gene: 7. CDR3 amino acids: CASSSGQNGETQYF. The CDR3 DNA follows: TGTGCCAGCAGCTCGGGACAGAACGGGGAGACCCAGTACTTC.